The following is a T cell receptor beta chain sequence with its context. The target antigen is unknown. This entry comes from a study of T cell responses to AZD1222 COVID-19 vaccine. CDR3 size: 14 residues. Trimming took off 3 bases at V and 1 base at J, with 10 bases between the two ends. Germline CDR1 SQVTM, CDR2 ANQGSEA. Using immunoSEQ multiplex PCR, the repertoire was profiled, and TCRdb retains in-frame clones only, with some absent. Of approximately 120,000 clones listed, less than 95% are singletons. General observations from the study: The study identified only six AZD1222 recipients as seropositive at baseline.

The chain joins TRBV29-1 to TRBJ2-1, with TRBD2 as a possible D gene (6 bases). This TCR was recovered from an adult in good health. Here the sequenced sample was peripheral blood, taken on day 0 of MenACWY control vaccination. CDR3 region: CSVEPTSSYNEQFF. In DNA, the CDR3 is TGCAGCGTTGAGCCGACTAGTTCCTACAATGAGCAGTTCTTC.